The rows below give T cell receptor beta chains drawn from one sample of a study of shared clonotypes between healthy human individuals. Measured with immunoSEQ multiplex PCR; TCRdb has only the in-frame clones, and not every one. The sample shows fewer than 2.5 million clones, over 85% of them seen only once. Input material: naive CD4+ T cells from PBMCs. These receptors originate from a man between 18 and 35 years old in good health. Some clones in this sample may be carry-over from other donors' samples. Both conserved end residues are trimmed from each CDR3.

>TRBJ2-1|TRBV7-3
ASSIGAGGRSYNEQF
>TRBJ2-2|TRBV5-1
ASSLGLADHTGELF
>TRBJ2-5|TRBV6-1
ASSLTSGRETQY
>TRBJ2-6|TRBV21-1
ASSQVYRGPGISTSGANVLT
>TRBJ2-5|TRBV6-5
ASIKGEGETQY
>TRBJ2-1|TRBV28
ASSGFTLAGEYDEQF
>TRBJ1-3|TRBV7-2
ASSSPDWAGNTIY
>TRBJ2-1|TRBV15
ATSSNRTRLANEQF
>TRBJ2-1|TRBV5-1
ASSSKPTSSAYNEQF
>TRBJ2-5|TRBV2
ASSERRQETQY
>TRBJ2-7|TRBV6-6
ASRTSDRVYEQY
>TRBJ1-1|TRBV5-5
ASSLRTSSNTEAF
>TRBJ1-4|TRBV28
ASSLGQTLNEKLF
>TRBJ2-7|TRBV15
ATTKDRDVDEQY
>TRBJ2-5|TRBV9
ASSVSLPGETQY
>TRBJ1-2|TRBV18
ASSPNRDGYT
>TRBJ2-7|TRBV5-6
ASSYRGTGAYYEQY
>TRBJ2-7|TRBV23-1
ASRLNQVKGPNTFYEQY
>TRBJ2-7|TRBV18
ASSRDQKRDYEQY
>TRBJ1-1|TRBV6-5
ASSEGQKAF
>TRBJ1-1|TRBV7-9
ASSFWTAGLNTEAF
>TRBJ2-7|TRBV29-1
SVGQSYEQY
>TRBJ2-7|TRBV21-1
ASSRSQAIYEQY
>TRBJ1-1|TRBV2
ASTRQGAGVTEAF
>TRBJ1-2|TRBV7-9
ASSPSGIGTTHGYT
>TRBJ2-5|TRBV29-1
SVRGTEETQY
>TRBJ1-5|TRBV6-5
ASKLVTNSHQPQH
>TRBJ2-1|TRBV7-2
ASSPRGGDYNEQF
>TRBJ2-1|TRBV5-1
ASYTGTSGSGGEQF
>TRBJ2-3|TRBV6-5
ASRPLEVSTDTQY
>TRBJ1-3|TRBV7-9
ASSLGQSGTIY
>TRBJ1-2|TRBV6-1
ASSVGAGQDGYT
>TRBJ2-2|TRBV5-6
ASSLVGLDTGELF
>TRBJ1-2|TRBV7-8
ASSLRAGFTPSNYGYT
>TRBJ2-7|TRBV27
ASSSSEFEQY
>TRBJ2-1|TRBV7-3
ASSPSRVTTYNEQF
>TRBJ2-3|TRBV5-1
ASSFPGQSTDTQY
>TRBJ2-6|TRBV5-1
ASSPGRRARSSGANVLT
>TRBJ2-1|TRBV1
TSSQEAGGQGGYTNEQF
>TRBJ2-7|TRBV5-1
ASRGGTGGANEQY